The subject of this entry is one T cell receptor beta chain. Its matching antigen is unknown. The sample originates from a study of cytomegalovirus exposure and HLA in healthy donors. Notes on the study in general: An observed cluster of highly shared sequence variants was recorded as a likely sequencing artifact. An analysis done earlier found most TCR beta V segments productive about 90% or about 30% of the time. In a later analysis, the majority of CMV-associated beta chains seemingly showed HLA restriction. Versus the roughly 700-donor mean, an Asian-associated ancestry cluster reportedly showed fewer N-insertions in a later analysis.

In the PCR, 60 Vbeta and 13 Jbeta primers were used. The assay was immunoSEQ multiplex PCR, and TCRdb's table has in-frame clones only and misses some. The sample contains 90,000 to 110,000 clones, just under 80% of which appear only once. With V trimmed by 2 bases and J by 5 bases, 5 bases remained unmatched. The length of the CDR3 is 15 residues. CDR1 is SGHVS, CDR2 FQNEAQ, per germline. The sequence derives from a young man in good health and CMV-seronegative. The chain joins TRBV7-8 to TRBJ2-1, with TRBD2 identical over 8 bases. The specimen was PBMCs. The CDR3 DNA follows: TGTGCCAGCAGCTTAAGAGCGGGGGAGAACAATGAGCAGTTCTTC. Translation gives CASSLRAGENNEQFF.